This entry lists 4 T cell receptor beta chains sequenced from one sample in a study of siplizumab effects on memory and regulatory T cells (dated by TCRdb to about 2019). The library was built by means of the immunoSEQ multiplex PCR assay. Here the immuneACCESS table is served through TCRdb, limited to in-frame sequences with V and J called. Missing clones are a known gap in these copies; in checked studies unresolved V genes cover under half, and the rest lacks a known reason. This sample comprises approximately 100,000 clones, more than 85% of them detected only once. Clones ranked in the top ten supply roughly 2.7% of the sample. The sequencing sample was made of CD4+ T cells sorted from blood. All receptors come from a human donor in good health. Some clones in this sample may be carry-over from other donors' samples.

V and J are TRBV11-3 and TRBJ2-1, with 13 bases matching TRBD2. Germline lookup yields CDR1 SGHNT and CDR2 YENEEA. Germline trimming cut 8 bases from V and 8 bases from J; bases unmatched to any gene: 6. The CDR3 covers 14 residues. The CDR3 DNA follows: TGTGCCAGCTCCACTAGCGGGAGGGGGGATGAGCAGTTCTTC. The encoded protein is CASSTSGRGDEQFF.

V usage is TRBV27 and J usage is TRBJ1-2; 7 bases agree with TRBD1. The germline V gene has CDR1 MNHEY and CDR2 SMNVEV (reference sequence). Trimming took 6 bases from V and 1 from J; bases not matched to a gene: 11. The CDR3 totals 16 residues. CDR3 amino acids: CASRISGTANNYGYTF. For the CDR3, the DNA is TGTGCCAGCAGGATATCCGGGACAGCAAATAACTATGGCTACACCTTC.

The chain has TRBV14 and TRBJ2-7; TRBD1 matches 10 bases. Germline CDR1 SGHDN, CDR2 FVKESK. The trim removed 2 bases at V and 3 bases at J, leaving 7 bases unmatched. The CDR3 loop spans 16 amino acids. The CDR3 sequence: CASSQRQGAGGYEQYF. CDR3 in DNA: TGTGCCAGCAGCCAACGACAGGGGGCGGGAGGCTACGAGCAGTACTTC.

V gene TRBV27 combines with J gene TRBJ2-2; D perhaps matches TRBD1 (6 bases). Trimming stripped 6 bases from V and 4 bases from J, with 9 bases between. CDR3 length: 13 amino acids. Per germline, CDR1 MNHEY and CDR2 SMNVEV (reference sequence). The CDR3 protein is CASSQDSTGELFF. Here the CDR3 DNA reads TGTGCCAGCAGCCAGGACAGCACCGGGGAGCTGTTTTTT.